These 15 T cell receptor beta chains share one sample of origin, sequenced in a study of shared T cell receptors in the human thymus (dated by TCRdb to the early 2020s). The library came from the immunoSEQ multiplex PCR assay. In its TCRdb copy, this immuneACCESS table keeps in-frame sequences only and misses some clones. Where compared with another copy, unresolved V genes explain less than half of these, and the others have no known cause. The sample data list a few hundred thousand clones, and approximately 95% of these were observed just once. The ten largest clones take up roughly 0.02% of the sample. Sequenced: thymocytes. These receptors originate from a human donor.

The chain couples TRBV6-5 to TRBJ2-5, with 9 bases lining up with TRBD2. The assigned J gene may be wrong: the sequence end matches TRBJ2-7 better. The CDR3 spans 15 residues. Germline V gives CDR1 MNHEY, CDR2 SVGAGI. This CDR3 is CASRYRSSSGSEQYF. The CDR3 DNA is TGTGCCAGCAGGTATCGGAGCAGTAGCGGGAGCGAGCAGTACTTC.

V and J are TRBV6-1 and TRBJ1-5, with a tentative D call TRBD1 (6 bases). V was clipped by 7 bases and J by 4 bases, with 17 bases between them. In germline, CDR1 is MNHNS, CDR2 SASEGT. The length of the CDR3 is 15 residues. The CDR3 DNA sequence: TGTGCCAGCACCCAAGGGGGTCAGAAAAATCAGCCCCAGCATTTT. Translation gives CASTQGGQKNQPQHF.

This chain uses TRBV11-2 with TRBJ2-5; the D gene is possibly TRBD2 (5 bases). V gave up 1 base and J gave up 2 bases, with 14 bases separating them. Looked up from germline, CDR1 is SGHAT and CDR2 is FQNNGV. The CDR3 is made up of 16 amino acids. CDR3 DNA: TGTGCCAGCAGCTTAGTAGGGCGGGCTAGACAAGAGACCCAGTACTTC. It specifies CASSLVGRARQETQYF.

The chain uses TRBV7-9 and TRBJ2-2; the D gene is possibly TRBD1 (5 bases). CDR3 length equals 16 residues. The germline V and J ends were trimmed by 2 bases and 2 bases, with 12 bases remaining between them. From germline, CDR1 is SEHNR and CDR2 FQNEAQ (reference sequence). The CDR3 nucleotides are TGTGCCAGCAGCTTATGGGGCGGAGAAAACACCGGGGAGCTGTTTTTT. Translated: CASSLWGGENTGELFF.

The chain joins TRBV18 to TRBJ1-5, with TRBD1 identical over 9 bases. This CDR3 contains 18 residues. Germline V gene sequence: CDR1 KGHSH, CDR2 LQKENI. With 3 bases clipped from V and 0 bases from J, the junction kept 9 bases outside the gene matches. The DNA of the CDR3 is TGTGCCAGCTCACCCGGGACAGGGTTATTGTATAGCAATCAGCCCCAGCATTTT. It yields the protein CASSPGTGLLYSNQPQHF. The full variable domain, completed using reference TRBV18 and TRBJ1-5, is NAGVMQNPRHLVRRRGQEARLRCSPMKGHSHVYWYRQLPEEGLKFMVYLQKENIIDESGMPKERFSAEFPKEGPSILRIQQVVRGDSAAYFCASSPGTGLLYSNQPQHFGDGTRLSIL.

The V gene is TRBV27, the J gene TRBJ2-7; D is uncertain. Germline loops: CDR1 MNHEY, CDR2 SMNVEV (reference sequence). The germline V and J ends were trimmed by 5 bases and 3 bases, with 11 bases remaining between them. This CDR3 is built from 13 residues. CDR3: CASSRFAGYEQYF. CDR3 sequence (DNA): TGTGCCAGCAGTAGGTTTGCAGGCTACGAGCAGTACTTC.

This chain uses TRBV12-5 with TRBJ2-5, with TRBD2 identical over 10 bases. Germline V gives CDR1 LGHNT, CDR2 FRNRAP. The CDR3 is made up of 17 amino acids. V lost 0 bases, J lost 5 bases, and 9 bases stayed unmatched. The CDR3 sequence is CASGLVGLAGVGETQYF. Here the CDR3 DNA reads TGTGCTAGTGGTTTGGTCGGGCTAGCGGGAGTGGGGGAGACCCAGTACTTC.

The chain is built from TRBV19 and TRBJ2-7; 7 nucleotides line up with TRBD1. The V gene's germline CDR1 is LNHDA and CDR2 SQIVND (reference sequence). CDR3 length equals 15 residues. The trim removed 4 bases at V and 2 bases at J, leaving 8 bases unmatched. The CDR3 here is CASSRRDRSTYEQYF. The CDR3 nucleotides read TGTGCCAGTAGTAGACGGGACAGATCCACCTACGAGCAGTACTTC.

The genes are TRBV5-1 and TRBJ1-1; D remains ambiguous. The germline gives CDR1 SGHRS, CDR2 YFSETQ. The length of the CDR3 is 18 residues. Deletions cut 1 base from V and 5 bases from J, with 24 bases between. CDR3 amino acids: CASSLPRVIAGGWTEAFF. In DNA form, the CDR3 reads TGCGCCAGCAGCTTGCCCCGCGTAATCGCAGGCGGTTGGACTGAAGCTTTCTTT.

This rearrangement joins TRBV4-2 to TRBJ2-1, with TRBD2 matching over 8 bases. CDR3 length: 16 amino acids. The V gene end was trimmed by 2 bases and the J gene end by 5 bases; junction bases not matched to a gene: 8. Germline V gives CDR1 LGHNA, CDR2 YNFKEQ. The CDR3 nucleotides are TGTGCCAGCAGCCAACCCGGGACTAGGAACCACAATGAGCAGTTCTTC. Encoded protein: CASSQPGTRNHNEQFF.

J is TRBJ2-7 and V is TRBV7-2; D not resolved. Looked up from germline, CDR1 is SGHTA and CDR2 is FQGNSA. The CDR3 loop spans 12 amino acids. With 4 bases removed from V and 4 bases from J, the gap between germline ends came to 8 bases. The CDR3 here is CASSSSRYEQYF. The CDR3 DNA follows: TGTGCCAGCAGCTCCTCCCGATACGAGCAGTACTTC.

J is TRBJ2-2 and V is TRBV10-1; 7 positions match TRBD2. The V gene's germline CDR1 is WNHNN and CDR2 SYGVQD (reference sequence). The CDR3 is 15 amino acids. V lost 6 bases, J lost 5 bases, and 9 bases stayed unmatched. The CDR3 DNA follows: TGCGCCAGCAGCGAAACTAGCGAGGGAACCGGGGAGCTGTTTTTT. This sequence encodes CASSETSEGTGELFF.

The rearrangement uses TRBV30 and TRBJ2-7; 9 bases match TRBD2. J was trimmed by 7 bases and V by 0 bases; bases with no gene match: 10. The germline CDR1 and CDR2 sequences are GTSNPN and SVGIG (reference sequence). The CDR3 has 15 amino acids. This CDR3 reads CAWSVGTSHLREQYF. In nucleotides, the CDR3 is TGTGCCTGGAGTGTGGGGACTAGCCACCTACGGGAGCAGTACTTC.

The chain links TRBV19 to TRBJ1-2, with a tentative D call TRBD1 (5 bases). The CDR3 covers 19 residues. The V end lost 3 bases, the J end lost 0 bases, and 23 bases lay between the germline ends. Germline assignment: CDR1 LNHDA and CDR2 SQIVND (reference sequence). CDR3 region: CASSMVEQVDIWPNYGYTF. In nucleotides, the CDR3 is TGTGCCAGTAGTATGGTAGAACAGGTAGATATTTGGCCTAACTATGGCTACACCTTC.

The V call is TRBV5-4, the J call TRBJ1-1; perhaps TRBD1 as D (6 bases). CDR1 and CDR2 (germline): SGHNT, YYREEE (reference sequence). V was clipped by 1 base and J by 1 base, with 11 bases between them. This CDR3 has 15 residues. The CDR3 bases are TGTGCCAGCAGCTTGAGGGGGGGACGGAACACTGAAGCTTTCTTT. Protein: CASSLRGGRNTEAFF.